This TCR beta chain was recovered during a study of blood T cell repertoires in COVID-19. Across the study: T cells, B-cell-depleted T cells, or PBMCs supplied cDNA or gDNA.

Those who participated ranged in age from roughly 18 to 89 years and resided in around 22 US areas. Assignment of participants to cohorts was predicated upon participant-reported clinical history. The CDR3 is made up of 16 amino acids. CDR1 and CDR2 from the germline V gene are LNHDA and SQIVND (reference sequence). Profiled with immunoSEQ multiplex PCR; TCRdb holds only in-frame clones, not every one. The sample lists under 200,000 clones, over 80% occurring once. With regard to this clone: The junction does not match germline at one end; this may be a read error.

The receptor was isolated from an older woman who had recovered from COVID-19. The V call is TRBV19, the J call TRBJ2-2; TRBD1 aligns across 7 bases. Sequencing input: PBMCs or T cells enriched from blood (not recorded which). The CDR3 DNA is TGTGCCAGTAGTATCGTCAACAGGGGTAACAACGGGGAGCTGTTTTTT. It translates to CASSIVNRGNNGELFF.